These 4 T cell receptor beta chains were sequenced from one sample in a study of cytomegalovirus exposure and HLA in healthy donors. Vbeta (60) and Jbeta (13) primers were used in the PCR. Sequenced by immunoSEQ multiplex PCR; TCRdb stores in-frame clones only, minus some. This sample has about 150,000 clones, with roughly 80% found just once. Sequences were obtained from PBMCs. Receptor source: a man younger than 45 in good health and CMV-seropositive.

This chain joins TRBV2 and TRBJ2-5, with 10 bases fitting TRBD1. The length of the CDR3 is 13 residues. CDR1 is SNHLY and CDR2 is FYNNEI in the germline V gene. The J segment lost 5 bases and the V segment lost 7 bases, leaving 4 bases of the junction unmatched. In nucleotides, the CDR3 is TGTGCCAGCATTGGGACAGGGGCCGAGACCCAGTACTTC. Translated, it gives CASIGTGAETQYF. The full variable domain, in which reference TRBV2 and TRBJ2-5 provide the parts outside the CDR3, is EPEVTQTPSHQVTQMGQEVILRCVPISNHLYFYWYRQILGQKVEFLVSFYNNEISEKSEIFDDQFSVERPDGSNFTLKIRSTKLEDSAMYFCASIGTGAETQYFGPGTRLLVL.

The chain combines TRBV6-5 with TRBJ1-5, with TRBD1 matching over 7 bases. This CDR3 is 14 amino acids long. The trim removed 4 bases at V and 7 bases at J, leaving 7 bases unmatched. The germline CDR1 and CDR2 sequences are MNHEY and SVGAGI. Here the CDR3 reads CASSSQGIGQPQHF. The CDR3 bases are TGTGCCAGCAGTTCACAGGGGATTGGGCAGCCCCAGCATTTT.

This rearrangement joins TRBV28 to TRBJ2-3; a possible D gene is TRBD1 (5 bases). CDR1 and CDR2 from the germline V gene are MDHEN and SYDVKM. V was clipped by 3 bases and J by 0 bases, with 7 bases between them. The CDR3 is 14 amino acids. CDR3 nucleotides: TGTGCCAGCAGTTTGCAGGGCAGCACAGATACGCAGTATTTT. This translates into CASSLQGSTDTQYF.

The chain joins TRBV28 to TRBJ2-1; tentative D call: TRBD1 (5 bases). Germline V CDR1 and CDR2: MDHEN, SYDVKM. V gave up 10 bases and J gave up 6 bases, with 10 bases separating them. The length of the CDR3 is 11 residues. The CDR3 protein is CATQGVNEQFF. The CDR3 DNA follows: TGTGCCACCCAGGGCGTCAATGAGCAGTTCTTC.